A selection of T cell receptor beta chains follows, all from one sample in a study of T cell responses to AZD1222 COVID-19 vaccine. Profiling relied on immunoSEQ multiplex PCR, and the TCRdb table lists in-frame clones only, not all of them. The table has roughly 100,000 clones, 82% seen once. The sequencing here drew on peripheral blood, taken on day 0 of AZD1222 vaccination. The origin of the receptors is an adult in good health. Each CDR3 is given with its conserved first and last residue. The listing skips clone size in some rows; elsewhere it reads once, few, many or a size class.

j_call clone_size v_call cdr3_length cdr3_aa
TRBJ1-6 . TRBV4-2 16 CASSQELGFPNSPLHF
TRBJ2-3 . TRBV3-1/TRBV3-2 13 CASTRGERDTQYF
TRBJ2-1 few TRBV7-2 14 CASNRDRSYNEQFF
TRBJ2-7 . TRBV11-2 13 CASSLPGRNEQYF
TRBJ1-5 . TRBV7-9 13 CASTIGDYQPQHF
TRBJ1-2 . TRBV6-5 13 CASSYSDGYGYTF
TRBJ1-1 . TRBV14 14 CASSQEGVGTEAFF
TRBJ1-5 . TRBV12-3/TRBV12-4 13 CASSLSGNQPQHF
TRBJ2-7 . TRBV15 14 CATSREPSSYEQYF
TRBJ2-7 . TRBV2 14 CASSVPGRALEQYF
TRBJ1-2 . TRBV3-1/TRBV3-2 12 CASSQDIRGYTF
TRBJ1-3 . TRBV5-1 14 CASSSGQPGNTIYF
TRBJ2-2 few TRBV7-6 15 CASSLVVGGTGELFF
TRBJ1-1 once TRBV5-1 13 CASSPQGNTEAFF
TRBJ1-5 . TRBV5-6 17 CASSSEGTKVSFQPQHF
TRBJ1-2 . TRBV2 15 CASSPYGRGDYGYTF
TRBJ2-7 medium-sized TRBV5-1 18 CASSLHQPTSGGTYEQYF
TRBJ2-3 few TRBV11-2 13 CASSLLSADTQYF
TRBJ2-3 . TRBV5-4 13 CASSIEGADTQYF
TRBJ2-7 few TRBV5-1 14 CASSLSGQTYEQYF
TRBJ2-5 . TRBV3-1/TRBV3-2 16 CASSQEYRGTKETQYF
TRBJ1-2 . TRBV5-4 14 CASSLERGAYGYTF
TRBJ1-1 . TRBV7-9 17 CASRSTGREKGNTEAFF
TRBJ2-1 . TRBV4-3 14 CASARGEAGDEQFF
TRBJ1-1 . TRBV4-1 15 CASSSPKSGNTEAFF
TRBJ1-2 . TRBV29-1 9 CSVALGYTF
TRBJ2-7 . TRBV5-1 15 CASSLQGLGFDEQYF
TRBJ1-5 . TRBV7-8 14 CASSLVARGQPQHF
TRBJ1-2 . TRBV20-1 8 CSASQYTF
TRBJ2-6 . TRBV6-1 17 CASSEAVRGSGANVLTF
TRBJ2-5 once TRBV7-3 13 CASSLGGLETQYF